The entry below gives a single T cell receptor (beta chain) sequence along with its context. Its antigen is not identified. Library preparation for TCR beta used quantitative 5'-RACE with molecular barcodes. One entry per CDR3 protein results from TCRdb running MiXCR on the 5' RACE reads. The top ten hold over 12% of the sample, which has about 180,000 distinct CDR3 sequences, roughly 10% seen once. This record belongs to a study of CD8 T cells in ankylosing spondylitis. General study points: Seemingly characteristic of ankylosing spondylitis blood was a TCR beta motif consisting of fewer than 10 highly homologous variants. Relatively rare in peripheral blood, disease-linked clones were also CD8+. A number of the motif variants had already been described in reactive arthritis synovial fluid and blood.

Sequenced input: blood, either unsorted or a sorted T cell fraction (not recorded which). The receptor was derived from a female donor with ankylosing spondylitis or in good health (not recorded which).

CDR3 coding DNA: TGTGCCAGCAGCCCCATCCCCGGGTACACCCCGCGCAAAGGAAACACCATATATTTT. Its translation: CASSPIPGYTPRKGNTIYF. V and J are TRBV3-1 and TRBJ1-3; unclear D gene. With 4 bases removed from V and 4 bases from J, the gap between germline ends came to 26 bases. CDR1 LGHDT and CDR2 YNNKEL come from the germline V gene (reference sequence). This CDR3 region has 19 residues. Full variable domain (outside the CDR3, taken from reference TRBV3-1 and TRBJ1-3): DTAVSQTPKYLVTQMGNDKSIKCEQNLGHDTMYWYKQDSKKFLKIMFSYNNKELIINETVPNRFSPKSPDKAHLNLHINSLELGDSAVYFCASSPIPGYTPRKGNTIYFGEGSWLTVV.